This T cell receptor (beta chain) was identified during a study of HIV-infected patients and healthy controls. This CDR3 contains 17 residues. The trim removed 5 bases at V and 6 bases at J, leaving 14 bases unmatched. TCRdb recomputed calls from the 5' RACE reads with MiXCR, one row per CDR3 protein. The profile shows under 20,000 distinct CDR3 sequences, roughly 15% of them singletons. The sequencing input was CD8+ T cells from blood. The clonotype originates from a human donor in good health. This chain uses TRBV12-3 or TRBV12-4 with TRBJ1-2; TRBD1 agrees at 11 bases. In DNA form, the CDR3 reads TGTGCCAGCAGTCCAGGGACAGGGGGAATTTTTATTCATGGCTACACCTTC. It specifies CASSPGTGGIFIHGYTF.